The sequence of this T cell receptor beta chain was determined in a study of blood T cell repertoires in COVID-19. The wider study: Spain, Italy and the United States supplied samples that represented acute and convalescent COVID-19. The analysed material was cDNA or gDNA that came from T cells, B-cell-depleted T cells, or PBMCs.

Germline CDR1 SEHNR, CDR2 FQNEAQ (reference sequence). Germline trimming cut 4 bases from V and 4 bases from J; bases unmatched to any gene: 1. The CDR3 consists of 13 residues. As originally analysed: Estimation of nucleated cell counts relied on the amplification of reference gene primers. Method: immunoSEQ multiplex PCR; TCRdb's copy keeps in-frame clones and lacks some. V and J calls and clone size are copied from that table; D and trimming were computed from the DNA. The sample holds 250,000 to 300,000 clones, approximately 87% seen once. V usage is TRBV7-9 and J usage is TRBJ1-5; 7 nucleotides match TRBD1. The sequence was collected from a man in his sixties who had recovered from COVID-19. Sequences were obtained from peripheral blood. The CDR3 region has the DNA TGTGCCAGCAGCTCGACAGGGAATCAGCCCCAGCATTTT. This encodes CASSSTGNQPQHF.